Reported below is one TCR beta chain. The junction departs from the called germline gene at one end, perhaps through a read error. Unsorted bulk tissue of about 20-32 mg yielded co-extracted RNA and DNA. The data are from a study of tumor-infiltrating lymphocytes in primary liver carcinoma. With a constant-region primer, TCR beta cDNA was made from about 0.5 ug of total RNA. Slightly modified ARM-PCR with three nested multiplex PCR rounds yielded TCR beta libraries. Forward primers for TRBV1-TRBV30 and a C-beta reverse primer served the first two PCR rounds, at 10 cycles each. TCRdb recomputed calls from the multiplex PCR reads with MiXCR, one row per CDR3 protein. The table includes about 66,000 distinct CDR3 sequences, roughly two thirds detected once. The germline gives CDR1 SGHNT, CDR2 YENEEA. This CDR3 is 13 amino acids long.

This clonotype was obtained from a man aged 40-49 years with primary liver carcinoma and hepatitis B virus infection. What was sequenced was liver tumor tissue from sampling region 4. Subset in this sample: tumor region T4, right-lateral pole. This sequence joins TRBV11-3 and TRBJ2-5; 8 positions agree with TRBD1. CDR3 amino acids: CARSITGGETQYF. The CDR3 DNA sequence: TGTGCCAGAAGCATTACAGGGGGAGAGACCCAGTATTTC.